The rows below give T cell receptor beta chains drawn from one sample of a study of neoadjuvant anti-PD-1 for oral cavity cancer. The data were produced by immunoSEQ multiplex PCR, yet TCRdb's version contains in-frame clones alone and is incomplete. The sample lists 50,000 to 65,000 clones, approximately 79% occurring once. The source was PBMCs, collected before nivolumab (anti-PD-1) treatment. The receptors originated from a person aged 35-80 years with oral cavity squamous cell carcinoma. CDR3s include the opening cysteine and the closing phenylalanine or tryptophan. The order of the fields is clone size, D gene, V gene, CDR3 length, J gene, CDR3 protein, CDR3 DNA. D genes are given only for firm matches. Size tells how often a clone was seen (once, few, many) or the class of an expanded clone, and some rows leave it out.

NA	NA	TRBV11-2	12	TRBJ1-2	CASSLQGQGYTF	TGTGCCAGCAGCCTTCAGGGGCAGGGCTACACCTTC
NA	NA	TRBV5-4	14	TRBJ1-2	CASSQTQGMRGYTF	TGTGCCAGCAGCCAAACCCAGGGAATGAGAGGCTACACCTTC
NA	NA	TRBV19	17	TRBJ2-1	CASSSYPGQRTNNEQFF	TGTGCCAGTAGTTCATACCCGGGGCAGAGAACTAACAATGAGCAGTTCTTC
NA	TRBD1	TRBV11-2	15	TRBJ1-1	CASSSQTGIGSEAFF	TGTGCCAGCAGCTCACAGACAGGGATTGGCTCTGAAGCTTTCTTT
few	TRBD1	TRBV7-6	14	TRBJ1-1	CASSLRTGGTEAFF	TGTGCCAGCAGCTTACGAACAGGGGGCACTGAAGCTTTCTTT
NA	TRBD1	TRBV27	15	TRBJ1-2	CASSFKAGGSYGYTF	TGTGCCAGCAGTTTCAAAGCAGGGGGCAGCTATGGCTACACCTTC
NA	NA	TRBV5-4	13	TRBJ2-3	CASSLAPTDTQYF	TGTGCCAGCAGCTTGGCCCCCACAGATACGCAGTATTTT
once	NA	TRBV9	13	TRBJ2-5	CASSPGVIETQYF	TGTGCCAGCAGCCCCGGAGTAATAGAGACCCAGTACTTC
few	NA	TRBV2	13	TRBJ2-5	CASSGKLQETQYF	TGTGCCAGCAGTGGGAAACTACAAGAGACCCAGTACTTC
once	NA	TRBV5-6	13	TRBJ2-7	CASSTPGLNEQYF	TGTGCCAGCAGCACGCCGGGACTGAACGAGCAGTACTTC
NA	TRBD1	TRBV7-8	17	TRBJ1-6	CASSLVGTGGRRSPLHF	TGTGCCAGCAGCTTAGTAGGGACAGGGGGCCGGAGGTCACCCCTCCACTTT
NA	TRBD1	TRBV27	14	TRBJ1-1	CASSFRQGNTEAFF	TGTGCCAGCAGTTTCCGACAGGGTAACACTGAAGCTTTCTTT
NA	NA	TRBV27	15	TRBJ1-5	CASSPTGFSNQPQHF	TGTGCCAGCAGTCCAACAGGATTTAGCAATCAGCCCCAGCATTTT
NA	NA	TRBV4-2	15	TRBJ2-3	CASSQVQISTDTQYF	TGTGCCAGCAGCCAAGTGCAAATTTCCACAGATACGCAGTATTTT
few	NA	TRBV5-1	14	TRBJ1-6	CASSLGTDNSPLHF	TGCGCCAGCAGCTTGGGAACCGACAATTCACCCCTCCACTTT
once	NA	TRBV28	18	TRBJ2-7	CASSLIPPGGTASYEQYF	TGTGCCAGCAGTTTAATCCCCCCCGGCGGGACAGCATCCTACGAGCAGTACTTC
NA	TRBD1	TRBV5-1	15	TRBJ1-1	CASSSRGQQNTEAFF	TGCGCCAGCAGCAGTCGGGGACAGCAGAACACTGAAGCTTTCTTT
NA	NA	TRBV5-1	15	TRBJ2-7	CASSLESGLPYEQYF	TGCGCCAGCAGCCTGGAGTCTGGGCTGCCCTACGAGCAGTACTTC
NA	TRBD1	TRBV29-1	13	TRBJ1-1	CSVGTGANTEAFF	TGCAGCGTTGGGACAGGGGCCAACACTGAAGCTTTCTTT
NA	NA	TRBV6-1	13	TRBJ1-2	CASSENRASGYTF	TGTGCCAGCAGTGAAAACAGGGCGAGTGGCTACACCTTC
NA	NA	TRBV27	10	TRBJ2-1	CASGNNEQFF	TGTGCCAGCGGCAACAATGAGCAGTTCTTC
NA	NA	TRBV5-6	14	TRBJ1-2	CASSLGQALYGYTF	TGTGCCAGCAGCTTGGGACAGGCTCTCTATGGCTACACCTTC
NA	NA	TRBV6-5	11	TRBJ1-2	CASIGTYGYTF	TGTGCCAGCATCGGCACCTATGGCTACACCTTC
few	NA	TRBV10-2	12	TRBJ1-3	CASQGGGNTIYF	TGCGCCAGCCAGGGTGGTGGAAACACCATATATTTT
NA	NA	TRBV25-1	14	TRBJ1-2	CASSRRESNYGYTF	TGTGCCAGCAGTAGGAGGGAAAGCAACTATGGCTACACCTTC
NA	TRBD2	TRBV27	17	TRBJ2-1	CASSSKLAGAPHNEQFF	TGTGCCAGCAGTTCAAAACTAGCGGGAGCCCCCCATAATGAGCAGTTCTTC
NA	NA	TRBV6-1	15	TRBJ1-5	CASSENPGGNQPQHF	TGTGCCAGCAGTGAAAACCCAGGGGGCAATCAGCCCCAGCATTTT
NA	TRBD2	TRBV4-1	18	TRBJ2-1	CASSQDLLAADYYNEQFF	TGCGCCAGCAGCCAAGATCTACTAGCGGCTGATTATTACAATGAGCAGTTCTTC
NA	TRBD1	TRBV29-1	14	TRBJ1-1	CSVPGTGVNTEAFF	TGCAGCGTGCCCGGGACAGGGGTGAACACTGAAGCTTTCTTT
few	NA	TRBV10-1	13	TRBJ2-2	CASSPGYTGELFF	TGCGCCAGCAGTCCCGGGTACACCGGGGAGCTGTTTTTT
NA	TRBD1	TRBV28	14	TRBJ1-2	CASSFGTANYGYTF	TGTGCCAGCAGTTTCGGGACAGCAAACTATGGCTACACCTTC
many	NA	TRBV7-2	13	TRBJ1-2	CASSLGQNYGYTF	TGTGCCAGCAGCCTTGGCCAAAACTATGGCTACACCTTC
NA	TRBD1	TRBV4-1	16	TRBJ2-7	CASSHQTVGQGYEQYF	TGCGCCAGCAGCCATCAGACGGTTGGACAGGGGTACGAGCAGTACTTC
few	NA	TRBV6-5	14	TRBJ1-4	CASSPLATNEKLFF	TGTGCCAGCAGCCCACTTGCAACTAATGAAAAACTGTTTTTT
NA	TRBD2	TRBV7-6	15	TRBJ2-7	CASSVGRGRIYEQYF	TGTGCCAGCAGCGTAGGTCGCGGGAGGATCTACGAGCAGTACTTC
NA	NA	TRBV5-6	13	TRBJ2-2	CASSWVGAGELFF	TGTGCCAGCAGCTGGGTGGGAGCCGGGGAGCTGTTTTTT
NA	NA	TRBV5-1	15	TRBJ2-3	CASSLAGDRRDTQYF	TGCGCCAGCAGCTTGGCGGGAGATCGTCGAGATACGCAGTATTTT
NA	TRBD1	TRBV11-1	17	TRBJ2-6	CASTQGQPSSGANVLTF	TGTGCCAGCACCCAGGGACAGCCATCCTCTGGGGCCAACGTCCTGACTTTC
NA	NA	TRBV19	14	TRBJ1-3	CASSDRQGGNTIYF	TGTGCCAGTAGCGACCGCCAGGGGGGAAACACCATATATTTT
NA	NA	TRBV9	15	TRBJ2-5	CASSVLGGLQETQYF	TGTGCCAGCAGCGTATTAGGGGGATTACAAGAGACCCAGTACTTC
NA	NA	TRBV11-2	13	TRBJ2-7	CASTLNLKYEQYF	TGTGCCAGCACCCTCAACCTAAAATACGAGCAGTACTTC
once	NA	TRBV27	13	TRBJ2-7	CASSLQRKDEQYF	TGTGCCAGCAGTCTCCAAAGGAAAGACGAGCAGTACTTC